This is a list of T cell receptor beta chains from one sample in a study of blood T cell repertoires in COVID-19. Repertoires were generated with immunoSEQ multiplex PCR, while TCRdb's copy carries only in-frame clones and drops some. There are about 210,000 clones in the sample; more than 75% occur only once, and about 2.9% lies in the top ten. The sequencing input was peripheral blood. These receptors all come from a man in his sixties with acute or convalescent COVID-19. CDR3s include the opening cysteine and the closing phenylalanine or tryptophan. The D gene is left open where the match is weak. A clone size is listed for some rows: how often the clone was seen (once, few, many), or a class if it is expanded.

j_gene	v_gene	abundance	d_gene	CDR3nt	CDR3aa
TRBJ2-2	TRBV6-4	NA	NA	TGTGCCAGCAGTGACGAACAGGGGAACACCGGGGAGCTGTTTTTT	CASSDEQGNTGELFF
TRBJ2-5	TRBV20-1	NA	NA	TGCAGTGCCGGGGTAATGGAGACCCAGTACTTC	CSAGVMETQYF
TRBJ2-7	TRBV13	NA	TRBD1	TGTGCCAGCAGCTTAGAGGGGGACAGGTCCCCCTACGAGCAGTACTTC	CASSLEGDRSPYEQYF
TRBJ2-7	TRBV28	few	NA	TGTGCCAGCAGTCCCGGACAGATAGCGTCCTACGAGCAGTACTTC	CASSPGQIASYEQYF
TRBJ2-3	TRBV10-1	NA	NA	TGCGCCAGCAGTGATAATCTTGATACGCAGTATTTT	CASSDNLDTQYF
TRBJ1-5	TRBV7-9	NA	NA	TGTGCCAGCACCCCGGGGGGTGGTAATCAGCCCCAGCATTTT	CASTPGGGNQPQHF
TRBJ2-7	TRBV4-2	few	NA	TGTGCCAGCAGCCGGCGGGCCAGTTACGAGCAGTACTTC	CASSRRASYEQYF
TRBJ1-3	TRBV3-1/TRBV3-2	NA	NA	TGTGCCAGCAGCCCTCTTAGGAAGGGGAAAGGAAACACCATATATTTT	CASSPLRKGKGNTIYF
TRBJ1-2	TRBV7-9	few	NA	TGTGCCAGCAGCTTTTTTAGGACAGAAGGCTACACCTTC	CASSFFRTEGYTF
TRBJ2-7	TRBV3-1/TRBV3-2	NA	NA	TGTGCCAGCAGCCAAGGGGTTCCCGGGTACGAGCAGTACTTC	CASSQGVPGYEQYF
TRBJ2-5	TRBV7-2	NA	NA	TGTGCCAGCAGCGGGTATGGACAAGGGGAGACCCAGTACTTC	CASSGYGQGETQYF
TRBJ1-2	TRBV9	NA	TRBD1	TGTGCCAGCAGCACACAGCAGGGGGCTGGCTATGGCTACACCTTC	CASSTQQGAGYGYTF
TRBJ1-4	TRBV6-5	few	NA	TGTGCCAGCAGTTCCACCGGGCGGGGTGGTAATGAAAAACTGTTTTTT	CASSSTGRGGNEKLFF
TRBJ2-3	TRBV5-1	NA	NA	TGCGCCAGCAGCCCAGGGTCGGCCGCAGATACGCAGTATTTT	CASSPGSAADTQYF
TRBJ1-2	TRBV7-9	NA	NA	TGTGCCAGCAGCCCGAATGCTCTAGCTAACTATGGCTACACCTTC	CASSPNALANYGYTF
TRBJ2-7	TRBV10-3	NA	NA	TGTGCCATCAGTGACCCCGGTAAAACCTACGAGCAGTACTTC	CAISDPGKTYEQYF
TRBJ1-2	TRBV28	NA	TRBD1	TGTGCCAGCAGTTTCCTAACAGGGGGTAACTATGGCTACACCTTC	CASSFLTGGNYGYTF
TRBJ2-7	TRBV27	NA	TRBD2	TGTGCCAGCAGTGAAACCCGGGCTAGCGGCGAGCAGTACTTC	CASSETRASGEQYF
TRBJ2-5	TRBV19	NA	NA	TGTGCCAGTAGTCCCCGGGTCCTACAAGAGACCCAGTACTTC	CASSPRVLQETQYF
TRBJ2-3	TRBV4-3	once	TRBD2	TGCGCCAGCAGCCAAGTGGCGGGGGGGCGTACAGATACGCAGTATTTT	CASSQVAGGRTDTQYF
TRBJ1-2	TRBV28	NA	NA	TGTGCCAGCAGTTTCGGTGCGGGGTCCTATGGCTACACCTTC	CASSFGAGSYGYTF
TRBJ2-7	TRBV19	NA	TRBD2	TGTGCCAGTAGTATACACCTAGCGGGGGCCCTCTACGAGCAGTACTTC	CASSIHLAGALYEQYF